This T cell receptor (beta chain) is drawn from a study of blood T cell repertoires in COVID-19. This CDR3 has 14 residues. Germline V CDR1 and CDR2: SGHTA, FQGTGA. As to this clone: One end of the junction is discordant with germline, which a read error may explain. The sample holds other DNA sequences that translate to the same CDR3.

Some clones are missing from TCRdb's copy, which holds only in-frame ones; the method was immunoSEQ multiplex PCR. Found here are about 200,000 clones, 86% of them singletons; the top ten hold 5.6%. This clonotype originated in a middle-aged man with acute COVID-19. The sequenced sample consisted of PBMCs or T cells enriched from blood (not recorded which). The chain is built from TRBV7-3 and TRBJ2-2; D possibly uses TRBD1 or TRBD2 (7 bases each). The CDR3 DNA is TGCGCCAGCAGGGGGGGGCCGAACACCGGGGAGCTGTTTTTT. Protein: CASRGGPNTGELFF.